These 32 T cell receptor beta chains originate from one sample sequenced in a study of TIL therapy for anti-PD-1-resistant metastatic lung cancer. This was the immunoSEQ v3 assay. Here immunoSEQ multiplex PCR was the method, and the copy in TCRdb shows in-frame clones only, minus some. The table has some 90,000 clones, roughly 65% seen once; the top ten hold about a tenth. Time point meaning: pre-treatment sample, taken before nivolumab and TIL therapy. The tumor samples were excised metastases, mostly pleural nodules or supraclavicular lymph nodes. The specimen comprised tumor tissue, sampled at baseline. The receptors here all came from a person aged 25-85 years with non-small cell lung cancer.

This clone was detected only a few times. This chain joins TRBV27 and TRBJ1-2, with TRBD1 identical over 8 bases. The CDR3 has 17 residues. Per the germline V gene, CDR1 is MNHEY and CDR2 is SMNVEV (reference sequence). V lost 0 bases to trimming and J lost 8 bases; unmatched junction nucleotides: 14. This CDR3 reads CASSLSILTGGSGGYTF. As DNA, the CDR3 is TGTGCCAGCAGTTTATCGATCCTCACAGGGGGAAGTGGGGGCTACACCTTC.

This clone was found a few times. This chain connects TRBV28 to TRBJ1-1; 8 nucleotides agree with TRBD1. The CDR3 sequence is 15 residues long. Trimming removed 4 bases from V and 2 bases from J; junction bases left unmatched: 6. Looked up from germline, CDR1 is MDHEN and CDR2 is SYDVKM. The CDR3 nucleotides read TGTGCCAGCAGTTCGCCCAGGGGGCCAAACACTGAAGCTTTCTTT. Its protein is CASSSPRGPNTEAFF.

The chain couples TRBV28 to TRBJ1-1, with D maybe TRBD1 (5 bases). V shed 3 bases and J shed 4 bases, with 12 bases lying between them. The germline CDR1 and CDR2 sequences are MDHEN and SYDVKM. CDR3 length equals 14 residues. In nucleotides, the CDR3 is TGTGCCAGCAGTTTTCTGGGGGATAGCACTGAAGCTTTCTTT. Translated: CASSFLGDSTEAFF.

This clone was recorded at least ten times. The chain joins TRBV24-1 to TRBJ2-1; TRBD1 matches 7 bases. Per germline, CDR1 KGHDR and CDR2 SFDVKD. V was pared by 0 bases and J by 3 bases, with 7 bases of the junction left unmatched. The CDR3 spans 17 residues. The CDR3: CATSDLGQGVGYNEQFF. The CDR3 DNA sequence: TGTGCCACCAGTGATTTGGGGCAGGGGGTTGGCTACAATGAGCAGTTCTTC.

The sample holds one count of this clone. The chain couples TRBV6-2 or TRBV6-3 to TRBJ2-7; the match to TRBD1 covers 8 bases. The CDR3 runs to 16 residues. The V gene's germline CDR1 is MNHEY and CDR2 SVGEGT. V shed 1 base, J shed 4 bases, and the junction held 9 bases outside the gene matches. For the CDR3, the DNA is TGTGCCAGCAGTTACTTCACGGCAGGGGGCTTTTACGAGCAGTACTTC. Protein sequence: CASSYFTAGGFYEQYF.

The chain uses TRBV4-1 and TRBJ2-3; D is possibly TRBD1 (6 bases). V was trimmed by 8 bases and J by 2 bases, leaving 23 bases between them. The CDR3 is made up of 17 amino acids. Per germline, CDR1 MGHRA and CDR2 YSYEKL. The CDR3 coding sequence is TGCGCCAGCGCCACCGTAGGGGGTCCCCGCTCCACAGATACGCAGTATTTT. Translated: CASATVGGPRSTDTQYF.

This chain connects TRBV11-2 to TRBJ2-1; no clear D gene. CDR3 length equals 12 residues. Germline CDR1 and CDR2: SGHAT and FQNNGV. Deletions cut 1 base from V and 5 bases from J, with 3 bases between. The CDR3 bases are TGTGCCAGCAGCTTAGCCCACAATGAGCAGTTCTTC. This codes for CASSLAHNEQFF.

The chain is built from TRBV5-4 and TRBJ2-5; 9 bases are a match to TRBD1. The CDR3 sequence is 14 residues long. Germline values: CDR1 SGHNT, CDR2 YYREEE (reference sequence). J lost 5 bases, V lost 4 bases, and 6 bases had no gene match. The CDR3 loop reads CASSGQGRGETQYF. The CDR3, as DNA: TGTGCCAGCAGCGGACAGGGGCGCGGGGAGACCCAGTACTTC.

This clone was counted a few times. The rearrangement uses TRBV7-9 and TRBJ2-7; D is undetermined. The V gene lost 1 base and the J gene lost 0 bases, with 7 bases spanning the gap. The CDR3 spans 14 residues. The germline gives CDR1 SEHNR, CDR2 FQNEAQ (reference sequence). The DNA for the CDR3 is TGTGCCAGCAGCTTAGGCTGGGACTCCTACGAGCAGTACTTC. It is translated as CASSLGWDSYEQYF.

This clone was seen only a few times. This chain connects TRBV11-2 to TRBJ2-1; the D is unclear. The CDR3 length is 13 residues. Germline CDR1 is SGHAT and CDR2 is FQNNGV. V was shortened by 2 bases and J by 5 bases, with 7 bases between the two germline ends. The CDR3: CASSLSGDNEQFF. The CDR3 DNA follows: TGTGCCAGCAGCTTATCTGGGGACAATGAGCAGTTCTTC.

The chain carries TRBV19 and TRBJ2-3; D not certain. The CDR3 extends over 13 amino acids. Germline V lookup: CDR1 LNHDA, CDR2 SQIVND (reference sequence). The germline V and J ends were trimmed by 4 bases and 5 bases, with 10 bases remaining between them. CDR3 sequence: CASSTKNRDTQYF. DNA of the CDR3: TGTGCCAGTAGTACCAAAAATCGAGATACGCAGTATTTT.

This clone was observed a few times. The chain uses TRBV27 and TRBJ2-5; TRBD1 is a possible D gene (7 bases). CDR1 and CDR2 from the germline V gene are MNHEY and SMNVEV (reference sequence). CDR3 size: 15 residues. The V gene lost 3 bases and the J gene lost 5 bases, with 16 bases spanning the gap. The CDR3 is CASSFGGGPRETQYF. The DNA of the CDR3 is TGTGCCAGCAGTTTTGGAGGGGGCCCCCGGGAGACCCAGTACTTC.

This clone was observed a single time. This chain uses TRBV19 with TRBJ2-1; D remains ambiguous. Deletions cut 4 bases from V and 5 bases from J, with 9 bases between. The germline V gene encodes CDR1 LNHDA and CDR2 SQIVND (reference sequence). This CDR3 comprises 13 residues. CDR3 loop: CASSNLGHNEQFF. The CDR3, as DNA: TGTGCCAGTAGTAACCTAGGCCACAATGAGCAGTTCTTC.

The chain links TRBV5-1 to TRBJ1-2, with TRBD1 matching 10 bases. Germline trimming cut 0 bases from V and 5 bases from J; bases unmatched to any gene: 4. CDR1 and CDR2 from the germline V gene are SGHRS and YFSETQ. The CDR3 sequence is 15 residues long. In DNA, the CDR3 is TGCGCCAGCAGCTTGGCGGGGGGACAGGGGTATGGCTACACCTTC. Translated, it gives CASSLAGGQGYGYTF.

This clone turned up a few times. The chain couples TRBV11-1 to TRBJ2-3; 8 nucleotides align to TRBD2. The CDR3 covers 15 residues. V was clipped by 3 bases and J by 4 bases; unmatched bases: 6. Germline-derived CDR1 and CDR2 are SGHAT and FQDESV (reference sequence). CDR3 sequence: CASSFFGGASDTQYF. CDR3 DNA: TGTGCCAGCAGCTTTTTCGGGGGGGCATCAGATACGCAGTATTTT.

This clone has a single count. V is TRBV11-2 and J is TRBJ2-7, with a weak D call TRBD2 (7 bases). CDR1 and CDR2 from the germline V gene are SGHAT and FQNNGV. The V end was cut by 4 bases, the J end by 4 bases, with 14 bases between. The CDR3 consists of 14 residues. The CDR3 loop is CASSSASGQYEQYF. The CDR3 DNA sequence: TGTGCCAGCAGCTCGGCTAGCGGACAGTACGAGCAGTACTTC.

The sample holds a few counts of this clone. The chain has TRBV28 and TRBJ1-3; D unresolved. Germline V gives CDR1 MDHEN, CDR2 SYDVKM. V shed 8 bases and J shed 0 bases, with 11 bases lying between them. The CDR3 is made up of 14 amino acids. CDR3 in DNA: TGTGCCAGCGGAGACTGGAGCTCTGGAAACACCATATATTTT. Residues: CASGDWSSGNTIYF.

This chain joins TRBV15 and TRBJ2-7; 15 bases are shared with TRBD2. The CDR3 consists of 19 residues. The ends lost 2 bases at V and 7 bases at J; junction bases unmatched: 15. Per the germline V gene, CDR1 is LNHNV and CDR2 is YYDKDF (reference sequence). CDR3 nucleotide sequence: TGTGCCACCAGCAGACCCCGGGAAGGACTAGCGGGAGGGGTTGGGGAGCAGTACTTC. It encodes CATSRPREGLAGGVGEQYF. The variable domain in full, with the rest retrieved from reference TRBV15 and TRBJ2-7, is DAMVIQNPRYQVTQFGKPVTLSCSQTLNHNVMYWYQQKSSQAPKLLFHYYDKDFNNEADTPDNFQSRRPNTSFCFLDIRSPGLGDTAMYLCATSRPREGLAGGVGEQYFGPGTRLTVT.

This sequence joins TRBV5-1 and TRBJ2-3; 7 nucleotides align to TRBD2. The CDR3 extends over 17 amino acids. The V gene end was trimmed by 0 bases and the J gene end by 0 bases; junction bases not matched to a gene: 7. Germline CDR1 and CDR2: SGHRS and YFSETQ. The CDR3: CASSLVTGLGSTDTQYF. The CDR3 DNA reads TGCGCCAGCAGCTTGGTAACCGGACTAGGTAGCACAGATACGCAGTATTTT.

V and J are TRBV27 and TRBJ2-6; 7 bases agree with TRBD1. Germline V lookup: CDR1 MNHEY, CDR2 SMNVEV (reference sequence). V trimming: 3 bases; J trimming: 3 bases; junction bases outside the gene matches: 23. The CDR3 loop spans 22 amino acids. The CDR3 sequence: CASSFLTPHPTGRLFGANVLTF. The CDR3 nucleotides read TGTGCCAGCAGTTTCCTCACCCCTCATCCGACAGGGCGCCTCTTTGGGGCCAACGTCCTGACTTTC.

This clone is a singleton in its sample. The chain carries TRBV19 and TRBJ2-5; 7 bases map to TRBD1. Germline V gene data show CDR1 as LNHDA and CDR2 as SQIVND (reference sequence). This CDR3 is 13 amino acids long. Trimming removed 9 bases from V and 4 bases from J; junction bases left unmatched: 8. In DNA form, the CDR3 reads TGTGCCAGCTCGGGACAGCTCATAGAGACCCAGTACTTC. Protein: CASSGQLIETQYF. The full variable domain, completed using reference TRBV19 and TRBJ2-5, is DGGITQSPKYLFRKEGQNVTLSCEQNLNHDAMYWYRQDPGQGLRLIYYSQIVNDFQKGDIAEGYSVSREKKESFPLTVTSAQKNPTAFYLCASSGQLIETQYFGPGTRLLVL.

The chain combines TRBV7-2 with TRBJ2-1; D might be TRBD2 (6 bases). CDR1 and CDR2 from the germline V gene are SGHTA and FQGNSA. Trimming shortened V by 5 bases and J by 9 bases, and 20 bases separated the two germline ends. This CDR3 has 15 residues. This CDR3 is CASSRGWAPGGEQFF. The DNA of the CDR3 is TGTGCCAGCAGCCGGGGGTGGGCCCCCGGCGGTGAGCAGTTCTTC. Combining the CDR3 with reference TRBV7-2 and TRBJ2-1 gives the whole variable domain GAGVSQSPSNKVTEKGKDVELRCDPISGHTALYWYRQSLGQGLEFLIYFQGNSAPDKSGLPSDRFSAERTGGSVSTLTIQRTQQEDSAVYLCASSRGWAPGGEQFFGPGTRLTVL.

The chain has TRBV28 and TRBJ2-7; 12 bases fit TRBD2. Germline assignment: CDR1 MDHEN and CDR2 SYDVKM. V dropped 10 bases and J dropped 5; count of bases not matched to a gene: 15. The CDR3 is 16 residues long. The CDR3 loop reads CATQAPASGRADEQYF. As DNA, the CDR3 is TGTGCCACCCAGGCACCGGCTAGCGGGAGGGCCGACGAGCAGTACTTC.

The V and J genes are TRBV24-1 and TRBJ2-7, with 7 nucleotides matching TRBD2. Trimming removed 3 bases from V and 3 bases from J; junction bases left unmatched: 7. In germline, CDR1 is KGHDR, CDR2 SFDVKD. This CDR3 has 15 residues. The CDR3 reads CATSDPAGGGYEQYF. CDR3 coding DNA: TGTGCCACCAGTGATCCCGCTGGCGGGGGCTACGAGCAGTACTTC.

The chain has TRBV2 and TRBJ1-2; no firm D call. The germline V gene has CDR1 SNHLY and CDR2 FYNNEI. Trimming left V 7 bases short and J 4 bases short, with 16 bases between. The CDR3 consists of 14 residues. CDR3: CASTRAGSGYGYTF. In nucleotides, the CDR3 is TGTGCCAGCACCCGAGCCGGCTCTGGCTATGGCTACACCTTC.

The chain joins TRBV5-1 to TRBJ2-1, with TRBD2 identical over 8 bases. The CDR3 runs 16 residues. After removal of 1 base from V and 6 bases from J, the junction contained 9 bases not matched to a gene. Germline V gene lookup returns CDR1 SGHRS and CDR2 YFSETQ. CDR3 residues: CASSLNPGLGSNEQFF. The CDR3 DNA follows: TGCGCCAGCAGCTTGAATCCGGGACTAGGGTCCAATGAGCAGTTCTTC.

The chain couples TRBV6-6 to TRBJ1-1; 10 nucleotides align to TRBD1. There are 16 residues in the CDR3. In germline, CDR1 is MNHNY, CDR2 SVGAGI (reference sequence). V trimming: 0 bases; J trimming: 5 bases; junction bases outside the gene matches: 6. The CDR3 here is CASSYSGDRGGTEAFF. CDR3 nucleotides: TGTGCCAGCAGTTACTCTGGGGACAGGGGAGGAACTGAAGCTTTCTTT.

This clone was counted only a few times. The genes are TRBV4-3 and TRBJ2-1; 9 bases map to TRBD2. The CDR3 sequence is 15 residues long. V shed 0 bases and J 8 bases; nucleotides not matched to a gene: 5. Germline V gene lookup returns CDR1 LGHNA and CDR2 YSLEER. This chain's CDR3 is CASSQDSGSLDEQFF. The CDR3 DNA sequence: TGCGCCAGCAGCCAAGATAGCGGGAGTCTGGATGAGCAGTTCTTC.

This clone is a singleton in its sample. The chain couples TRBV4-3 to TRBJ1-5; D unresolved. V lost 0 bases and J lost 2, with 8 bases in between. This CDR3 spans 15 amino acids. Germline V lookup: CDR1 LGHNA, CDR2 YSLEER. The CDR3 DNA follows: TGCGCCAGCAGCCAAGACCTCTGGGGCAATCAGCCCCAGCATTTT. Its protein is CASSQDLWGNQPQHF.

This sequence joins TRBV7-3 and TRBJ2-3; D is uncertain. V dropped 1 base and J dropped 1 base, with 6 bases sitting between them. Germline loops: CDR1 SGHTA, CDR2 FQGTGA. This CDR3 spans 14 amino acids. The CDR3, as DNA: TGTGCCAGCAGCTTAATTGGGGGCACAGATACGCAGTATTTT. This translates into CASSLIGGTDTQYF. Full variable domain (outside the CDR3, taken from reference TRBV7-3 and TRBJ2-3): GAGVSQTPSNKVTEKGKYVELRCDPISGHTALYWYRQSLGQGPEFLIYFQGTGAADDSGLPNDRFFAVRPEGSVSTLKIQRTERGDSAVYLCASSLIGGTDTQYFGPGTRLTVL.

This sequence joins TRBV12-3 or TRBV12-4 and TRBJ2-1; the match to TRBD2 covers 11 bases. The CDR3 contains 13 residues. The J segment lost 9 bases and the V segment lost 7 bases, leaving 5 bases of the junction unmatched. Here the CDR3 reads CASTTTSGIEQFF. The CDR3 DNA follows: TGTGCCAGCACCACGACTAGCGGGATTGAGCAGTTCTTC.

The chain recombines TRBV5-4 with TRBJ1-2, with D uncertain. CDR1 SGHNT and CDR2 YYREEE come from the germline V gene (reference sequence). Trimming removed 2 bases at V and 4 bases at J, with 18 bases between. The CDR3 is 16 amino acids. CDR3 residues: CASSLGKRGSGYGYTF. CDR3 nucleotides: TGTGCCAGCAGCTTAGGGAAACGGGGAAGTGGCTATGGCTACACCTTC.